These 27 T cell receptor beta chains were sequenced from one sample in a study of OX40 agonist ivuxolimab in advanced cancers. Here immunoSEQ multiplex PCR was the method, and the copy in TCRdb shows in-frame clones only, minus some. This sample yields about 52,000 clones, of which 90% to 95% are seen a single time; more than 10% belongs to the top ten. Sequencing was performed on CD4+ or CD8+ T cells sorted from blood, taken in a trial of the OX40 agonist ivuxolimab. Receptor source: an adult with an advanced solid tumor such as melanoma, head and neck, liver or kidney cancer.

The rearrangement joins TRBV6-5 to TRBJ1-2; no firm D call. Germline values: CDR1 MNHEY, CDR2 SVGAGI. Trimming stripped 2 bases from V and 7 bases from J, with 14 bases between. The CDR3 totals 14 residues. CDR3 DNA: TGTGCCAGCAGTTACGGGCCCCGCCCAGGTGGCTACACCTTC. This translates into CASSYGPRPGGYTF.

The genes are TRBV2 and TRBJ1-1; 8 bases map to TRBD1. The length of the CDR3 is 12 residues. CDR1 and CDR2 from the germline V gene are SNHLY and FYNNEI. Losses at the gene ends were 6 bases for V and 4 bases for J; bases not matched to a gene: 1. The CDR3 DNA sequence: TGTGCCAGCAGGGACAGGGCCACTGAAGCTTTCTTT. Its translation is CASRDRATEAFF.

The V and J genes are TRBV11-2 and TRBJ2-1; TRBD1 or TRBD2 may be the D gene (6 bases each). This CDR3 is built from 15 residues. Germline-derived CDR1 and CDR2 are SGHAT and FQNNGV. Trimming left V 1 base short and J 1 base short, with 8 bases between. The chain's CDR3 is CASSLVGGSYNEQFF. In DNA, the CDR3 is TGTGCCAGCAGCTTAGTAGGGGGGTCCTACAATGAGCAGTTCTTC.

The CDR3, as DNA: TGTGCCAGCAGTTTATCGTTACTAGCGGAGACGCAGTATTTT. Translation: CASSLSLLAETQYF. The chain uses TRBV27 and TRBJ2-3, with 8 bases lining up with TRBD2. Germline CDR1 reads MNHEY; CDR2 reads SMNVEV (reference sequence). CDR3 size: 14 residues. V shed 0 bases, J shed 9 bases, and the junction held 5 bases outside the gene matches.

The chain joins TRBV10-2 to TRBJ2-1; unclear D gene. The CDR3 is 11 amino acids. The V end lost 4 bases, the J end lost 4 bases, and 2 bases lay between the germline ends. Germline V lookup: CDR1 WSHSY, CDR2 SAAADI. CDR3 bases: TGCGCCAGCAGTGTTTACAATGAGCAGTTCTTC. The encoded protein is CASSVYNEQFF.

The chain is built from TRBV28 and TRBJ1-1, with no clear D. CDR1 and CDR2 from the germline V gene are MDHEN and SYDVKM. Trimming took off 3 bases at V and 4 bases at J, with 6 bases between the two ends. This CDR3 spans 12 amino acids. The CDR3 DNA sequence: TGTGCCAGCAGTTTCCGTGGCACTGAAGCTTTCTTT. This translates into CASSFRGTEAFF.

This clone has a single count. This rearrangement joins TRBV28 to TRBJ1-2; possibly TRBD1 for D (6 bases). Germline CDR1 and CDR2: MDHEN and SYDVKM. The CDR3 totals 12 residues. V was clipped by 7 bases and J by 6 bases, with 12 bases between them. The CDR3 DNA is TGTGCCAGCACCGCGGGGGCAAATGGCTACACCTTC. It is translated as CASTAGANGYTF.

The rearrangement uses TRBV7-8 and TRBJ2-7, with D perhaps matching TRBD1 (6 bases). The CDR3 covers 14 residues. Germline CDR1 is SGHVS and CDR2 is FQNEAQ. V gave up 2 bases and J gave up 0 bases, with 8 bases separating them. The CDR3 is CASSLQGSSYEQYF. DNA of the CDR3: TGTGCCAGCAGCTTACAGGGGAGCTCCTACGAGCAGTACTTC.

J is TRBJ2-3 and V is TRBV21-1; no check of the table's D call, TRBD1, against the DNA was made. TRBV21-1 constitutes a pseudogene. The CDR3 length is 17 residues. The CDR3: CASSKLTGTGGSDTQYF. CDR3 DNA: TGTGCCAGCAGCAAACTAACCGGGACAGGGGGGTCGGATACGCAGTATTTT.

The chain is built from TRBV30 and TRBJ1-3; TRBD1 is a possible D gene (6 bases). V lost 3 bases to trimming and J lost 0 bases, with 12 bases between them. Looked up from germline, CDR1 is GTSNPN and CDR2 is SVGIG (reference sequence). The length of the CDR3 is 15 residues. The CDR3 region has the DNA TGTGCCTGGAGCCCGGACAGCCGCTCTGGAAACACCATATATTTT. This encodes CAWSPDSRSGNTIYF.

V and J are TRBV7-8 and TRBJ1-5, with 8 bases identical to TRBD1. V was pared by 0 bases and J by 4 bases, with 8 bases of the junction left unmatched. The CDR3 totals 17 residues. Per the germline V gene, CDR1 is SGHVS and CDR2 is FQNEAQ. CDR3 nucleotide sequence: TGTGCCAGCAGCTTAGCGCGGCAAACAGGGGGGAATCAGCCCCAGCATTTT. It specifies CASSLARQTGGNQPQHF.

This rearrangement joins TRBV9 to TRBJ2-1; TRBD1 is a possible D gene (5 bases). Germline lookup yields CDR1 SGDLS and CDR2 YYNGEE. Between the trimmed V and J ends, which lost 0 bases and 2 bases, there was a span of 6 bases. This CDR3 has 14 amino acids. The CDR3 nucleotides are TGTGCCAGCAGCGTAGAGACAGCCTACAATGAGCAGTTCTTC. Translated: CASSVETAYNEQFF.

The chain has TRBV9 and TRBJ2-7; TRBD1 agrees at 11 bases. The ends lost 4 bases at V and 2 bases at J; junction bases unmatched: 11. Germline values: CDR1 SGDLS, CDR2 YYNGEE. The CDR3 is made up of 17 amino acids. CDR3 DNA sequence: TGTGCCAGCAGCCTAGGCCCCGGGACAGGGGGGACCTACGAGCAGTACTTC. Its protein is CASSLGPGTGGTYEQYF.

The chain joins TRBV21-1 to TRBJ2-1. TRBV21-1 is an annotated pseudogene. The CDR3 is 15 amino acids. The CDR3 nucleotides read TGTGCCAGCAGCAAAGGGTATTCCTCCTACAATGAGCAGTTCTTC. Translating gives CASSKGYSSYNEQFF.

J is TRBJ2-7 and V is TRBV7-9; D is perhaps TRBD2 (6 bases). CDR3 length equals 17 residues. Deletions cut 0 bases from V and 0 bases from J, with 15 bases between. Germline V gene sequence: CDR1 SEHNR, CDR2 FQNEAQ (reference sequence). CDR3 in DNA: TGTGCCAGCAGCTTAGCGCTCCCGGGACTGCGCTCCTACGAGCAGTACTTC. Translation: CASSLALPGLRSYEQYF.

This chain joins TRBV5-1 and TRBJ2-2; 8 nucleotides align to TRBD1. The germline gives CDR1 SGHRS, CDR2 YFSETQ. The V segment lost 3 bases and the J segment 4 bases; nucleotides outside the gene matches: 5. The CDR3 contains 15 residues. This CDR3 is CASSSRDRITGELFF. Here the CDR3 DNA reads TGCGCCAGCAGCTCCCGGGACAGGATCACCGGGGAGCTGTTTTTT.

The gene calls are TRBV4-1 and TRBJ2-7; perhaps TRBD2 as D (5 bases). V was shortened by 8 bases and J by 5 bases, with 13 bases between the two germline ends. The CDR3 runs to 12 residues. The germline CDR1 and CDR2 sequences are MGHRA and YSYEKL. CDR3 in amino acids: CASAHEGHEQYF. Written as DNA, the CDR3 is TGCGCCAGCGCCCATGAGGGTCACGAGCAGTACTTC.

The chain employs TRBV11-3 and TRBJ2-7, with 10 bases identical to TRBD2. V gave up 7 bases and J gave up 2 bases; unmatched junction bases: 5. Germline V gene lookup returns CDR1 SGHNT and CDR2 YENEEA. The CDR3 runs to 14 residues. CDR3 amino acids: CASTKGLAAYEQYF. The CDR3 DNA reads as TGTGCCAGCACCAAAGGACTAGCGGCCTACGAGCAGTACTTC.

The chain links TRBV5-4 to TRBJ2-5; 8 positions agree with TRBD1. V trimming: 7 bases; J trimming: 3 bases; junction bases outside the gene matches: 11. The CDR3 totals 15 residues. Germline-derived CDR1 and CDR2 are SGHNT and YYREEE (reference sequence). CDR3 in amino acids: CASSRPGGSEETQYF. In DNA, the CDR3 is TGTGCCAGCTCACGTCCAGGGGGCTCCGAAGAGACCCAGTACTTC. Looking up the rest from reference TRBV5-4 and TRBJ2-5 gives the full variable domain: ETGVTQSPTHLIKTRGQQVTLRCSSQSGHNTVSWYQQALGQGPQFIFQYYREEENGRGNFPPRFSGLQFPNYSSELNVNALELDDSALYLCASSRPGGSEETQYFGPGTRLLVL.

The rearrangement links TRBV18 to TRBJ1-3; tentatively, D is TRBD1 (5 bases). CDR1 is KGHSH and CDR2 is LQKENI in the germline V gene. The CDR3 contains 18 residues. Trimming took 2 bases from V and 2 from J, leaving 19 bases between them. This CDR3 reads CASSPSQVQGRTGNTIYF. The DNA for the CDR3 is TGTGCCAGCTCACCAAGCCAGGTTCAGGGTCGCACTGGAAACACCATATATTTT.

The chain employs TRBV29-1 and TRBJ1-1; D might be TRBD1 (6 bases). Trimming took off 5 bases at V and 1 base at J, with 11 bases between the two ends. CDR1 and CDR2 from the germline V gene are SQVTM and ANQGSEA. The CDR3 totals 13 residues. This chain's CDR3 is CSVRGGSNTEAFF. CDR3 DNA: TGCAGCGTTAGGGGGGGGTCGAACACTGAAGCTTTCTTT.

The gene calls are TRBV21-1 and TRBJ2-7; the table names TRBD2, a call not compared with the DNA. TRBV21-1 is a pseudogene segment. The CDR3 has 12 amino acids. The CDR3 loop is CASSKRRARQYF. CDR3 DNA: TGTGCCAGCAGTAAAAGGCGGGCCAGGCAGTACTTC.

In DNA form, the CDR3 reads TGTGCCAGCAGCCAGGAGGGGAGGATTTACGAGCAGTACTTC. Protein sequence: CASSQEGRIYEQYF. This chain connects TRBV7-9 to TRBJ2-7; weak D call: TRBD2 (6 bases). Trimming stripped 5 bases from V and 4 bases from J, with 15 bases between. The germline V gene has CDR1 SEHNR and CDR2 FQNEAQ (reference sequence). This CDR3 comprises 14 residues.

The chain joins TRBV5-1 to TRBJ2-5; 9 nucleotides line up with TRBD1. The CDR3 is 17 amino acids. The V gene end was trimmed by 4 bases and the J gene end by 1 base; junction bases not matched to a gene: 11. CDR1 is SGHRS, CDR2 YFSETQ, per germline. The CDR3 loop is CASSLRDREDPQETQYF. Written as DNA, the CDR3 is TGCGCCAGCAGCCTTAGGGACAGGGAAGACCCCCAAGAGACCCAGTACTTC.

The genes are TRBV29-1 and TRBJ2-5; D possibly matches TRBD1 or TRBD2 (5 bases each). Trimming took 7 bases from V and 5 from J, leaving 11 bases between them. Per germline, CDR1 SQVTM and CDR2 ANQGSEA. CDR3 size: 11 residues. CDR3 region: CSELGDETQYF. CDR3 nucleotide sequence: TGCAGCGAATTGGGGGATGAGACCCAGTACTTC.

The V gene is TRBV29-1, the J gene TRBJ2-1, with D unresolved. Looked up from germline, CDR1 is SQVTM and CDR2 is ANQGSEA. V was shortened by 3 bases and J by 4 bases, with 4 bases between the two germline ends. The CDR3 runs 11 residues. This CDR3 reads CSVDSYNEQFF. In DNA, the CDR3 is TGCAGCGTTGACAGTTACAATGAGCAGTTCTTC.

The chain couples TRBV29-1 to TRBJ1-2, with D unresolved. The germline V gene has CDR1 SQVTM and CDR2 ANQGSEA. The CDR3 sequence is 14 residues long. Trimming took off 3 bases at V and 2 bases at J, with 13 bases between the two ends. The CDR3 bases are TGCAGCGTTGACAGAAGAACGGGGAACTATGGCTACACCTTC. Translation: CSVDRRTGNYGYTF.